The next 18 T cell receptor beta chains were all read from a single sample in a study of response to subunit inactivated influenza vaccine (dated by TCRdb to 2016 to 2018). Libraries came from RT-PCR. Sequencing took place on an Illumina HiSeq 2500. The raw public reads went through TCRdb reprocessing: fastp at Q25, MiXCR clone calling, in-frame beta chains kept. Rows matching on CDR3 protein sequence are summarized as one entry with the most common DNA and genes. In all, the sample holds more than 400,000 distinct CDR3 sequences, and 11% of those were seen once. The top ten constitute approximately 12% of the sample. The sample's time point label, in plain terms: 40 to 45 days after influenza vaccine administration. This sample comprised PBMCs from blood, obtained about 6 weeks after vaccination. All receptors derive from a man aged 45-65 years who received an inactivated influenza vaccine. Donor details come from another sample of the same person, matched by shared clones.

This clonotype was picked up a small number of times. The chain is built from TRBV5-1 and TRBJ2-7; D may be TRBD1 (6 bases). Trimming left V 0 bases short and J 0 bases short, with 10 bases between. In germline, CDR1 is SGHRS, CDR2 YFSETQ. The CDR3 extends over 15 amino acids. CDR3 in amino acids: CASSLAKGDSYEQYF. CDR3 nucleotide sequence: TGCGCCAGCAGCTTGGCCAAGGGGGACTCCTACGAGCAGTACTTC.

This chain joins TRBV20-1 and TRBJ2-3; 8 nucleotides line up with TRBD2. Germline trimming cut 4 bases from V and 5 bases from J; bases unmatched to any gene: 8. Germline V lookup: CDR1 DFQATT, CDR2 SNEGSKA (reference sequence). The CDR3 loop spans 14 amino acids. CDR3 sequence (DNA): TGCAGTGCTAAAAGCGGGAGAGCGGGAGATACGCAGTATTTT. Translation gives CSAKSGRAGDTQYF.

This chain links TRBV30 with TRBJ2-1; 10 positions agree with TRBD2. CDR3 length: 16 amino acids. Germline V gene data show CDR1 as GTSNPN and CDR2 as SVGIG (reference sequence). The V gene end was trimmed by 1 base and the J gene end by 4 bases; junction bases not matched to a gene: 7. The CDR3 sequence: CAWSGVAGGDYNEQFF. CDR3 sequence (DNA): TGTGCCTGGAGTGGGGTAGCGGGAGGTGATTACAATGAGCAGTTCTTC.

J is TRBJ2-1 and V is TRBV28; maybe TRBD1 (6 bases). In germline, CDR1 is MDHEN, CDR2 SYDVKM. V lost 6 bases, J lost 2 bases, and 17 bases lay in between. CDR3 length: 16 amino acids. In DNA, the CDR3 is TGTGCCAGCAGCCCCCCCGGGGCAGGGGCCTACAATGAGCAGTTCTTC. Amino acids: CASSPPGAGAYNEQFF.

The V gene is TRBV7-2, the J gene TRBJ1-1; 8 nucleotides match TRBD1. Germline V gene lookup returns CDR1 SGHTA and CDR2 FQGNSA. With V trimmed by 5 bases and J by 3 bases, 2 bases remained unmatched. This CDR3 has 13 amino acids. In nucleotides, the CDR3 is TGTGCCAGCAGCGGACAGGGCGACACTGAAGCTTTCTTT. Protein: CASSGQGDTEAFF.

This clonotype has only a few counts. The rearrangement links TRBV28 to TRBJ2-2, with TRBD2 identical over 10 bases. The CDR3 consists of 17 residues. V gave up 6 bases and J gave up 4 bases; unmatched junction bases: 11. Germline CDR1 and CDR2: MDHEN and SYDVKM. The CDR3 reads CASRKTSGPTFTGELFF. The CDR3 DNA is TGTGCCAGCAGGAAGACTAGCGGGCCTACCTTCACCGGGGAGCTGTTTTTT.

The chain carries TRBV4-2 and TRBJ1-5; D is unclear. Trimming shortened V by 0 bases and J by 9 bases, and 12 bases separated the two germline ends. The CDR3 is 14 amino acids. Per the germline V gene, CDR1 is LGHNA and CDR2 is YNFKEQ. CDR3 DNA sequence: TGTGCCAGCAGCCAAGAATGCCCGGGGTCGCCCCAGCATTTT. Its protein is CASSQECPGSPQHF.

This chain uses TRBV29-1 with TRBJ2-3; possibly TRBD1 for D (6 bases). The CDR3 has 13 residues. Germline V gives CDR1 SQVTM, CDR2 ANQGSEA. The germline V and J ends were trimmed by 3 bases and 4 bases, with 11 bases remaining between them. CDR3 region: CSVEQGSADTQYF. Written as DNA, the CDR3 is TGCAGCGTTGAGCAGGGGTCGGCAGATACGCAGTATTTT.

This clonotype was seen at least ten times. The chain couples TRBV12-3 or TRBV12-4 to TRBJ1-1, with D possibly matching TRBD1 (6 bases). The CDR3 spans 13 residues. V lost 3 bases and J lost 5, with 10 bases in between. In DNA, the CDR3 is TGTGCCAGCAGTTTTGGCAGGGGAACTGAAGCTTTCTTT. It codes for CASSFGRGTEAFF.

This clonotype was counted between two and nine times. The rearrangement joins TRBV4-3 to TRBJ2-4; 7 bases are a match to TRBD1. The CDR3 loop spans 14 amino acids. J gave up 7 bases and V 3 bases, and 6 bases lay outside the gene matches. From germline, CDR1 is LGHNA and CDR2 YSLEER. The CDR3 loop reads CASSQRQGLNIQYF. In DNA form, the CDR3 reads TGCGCCAGCAGCCAGAGACAGGGCTTGAACATTCAGTACTTC.

The rearrangement joins TRBV15 to TRBJ2-5; TRBD2 matches at 9 bases. This CDR3 comprises 15 residues. Per germline, CDR1 LNHNV and CDR2 YYDKDF (reference sequence). The J segment lost 5 bases and the V segment lost 0 bases, leaving 4 bases of the junction unmatched. In DNA, the CDR3 is TGTGCCACCAGCAGAGACAGGACTAGCGCGGAGACCCAGTACTTC. It is translated as CATSRDRTSAETQYF.

This clonotype was counted a few times. The chain combines TRBV5-1 with TRBJ2-1, with TRBD2 identical over 16 bases. J gave up 7 bases and V 0 bases, and 1 base lay outside the gene matches. The CDR3 extends over 16 amino acids. Germline V gene lookup returns CDR1 SGHRS and CDR2 YFSETQ. The CDR3 spells CASSLVGLAGGNEQFF. CDR3 in DNA: TGCGCCAGCAGCTTGGTGGGACTAGCGGGAGGGAATGAGCAGTTCTTC.

This clonotype has ten or more counts. V is TRBV6-6 and J is TRBJ2-7; no definite D call. The CDR3 extends over 12 amino acids. V lost 4 bases, J lost 2 bases, and 6 bases lay in between. Germline V gives CDR1 MNHNY, CDR2 SVGAGI (reference sequence). The CDR3 here is CASSSGAYEQYF. The CDR3 coding sequence is TGTGCCAGCAGTTCTGGGGCCTACGAGCAGTACTTC.

This clonotype was recorded many times. This chain links TRBV24-1 with TRBJ2-5; no firm D call. V lost 1 base and J lost 4, with 12 bases in between. The CDR3 loop spans 15 amino acids. Germline-derived CDR1 and CDR2 are KGHDR and SFDVKD. CDR3 sequence (DNA): TGTGCCACCAGTGATTTAAGGGCTTCAGGAGAGACCCAGTACTTC. Protein: CATSDLRASGETQYF.

The chain recombines TRBV12-3 or TRBV12-4 with TRBJ2-7; D is possibly TRBD1 (5 bases). This CDR3 region has 15 residues. Trimming removed 3 bases at V and 3 bases at J, with 15 bases between. The CDR3 loop is CASSFRAGFFYEQYF. The CDR3 bases are TGTGCCAGCAGTTTTCGGGCAGGGTTTTTCTACGAGCAGTACTTC.

A few counts support this clonotype. The V and J genes are TRBV18 and TRBJ1-1; TRBD1 matches at 9 bases. The length of the CDR3 is 13 residues. Per the germline V gene, CDR1 is KGHSH and CDR2 is LQKENI. The V and J ends lost 3 bases and 7 bases, in that order; junction bases with no gene match: 3. The CDR3 bases are TGTGCCAGCTCACCCACAGGGGGCATTGAAGCTTTCTTT. Its translation: CASSPTGGIEAFF.

A single count supports this clonotype. A read error may produce the germline difference seen at one junction end. The chain employs TRBV2 and TRBJ2-3, with 9 bases lining up with TRBD1. The CDR3 totals 16 residues. CDR1 is SNHLY, CDR2 FYNNEI, per germline. The CDR3 region has the DNA TGTGCCAGCAGTGAAACAGGGGGCCCCTCCACAGCTACGCAGTATTTT. Encoded protein: CASSETGGPSTATQYF.

V gene TRBV10-1 combines with J gene TRBJ2-4, with D hard to call. Germline loops: CDR1 WNHNN, CDR2 SYGVQD (reference sequence). The CDR3 sequence is 13 residues long. Trimming pared 4 bases from V and 3 bases from J, leaving 7 bases between. The CDR3 reads CASSGDIKNIQYF. CDR3 bases: TGCGCCAGCAGTGGAGACATCAAAAACATTCAGTACTTC.